This T cell receptor (beta chain) originates from a study of blood T cell repertoires in COVID-19. In the study overall: Nucleic acid was either cDNA or gDNA, and it came from T cells, B-cell-depleted T cells, or PBMCs.

Germline CDR1 SGHTS, CDR2 YDEGEE. CDR3 length: 17 amino acids. V shed 0 bases, J shed 0 bases, and the junction held 4 bases outside the gene matches. The assay was immunoSEQ multiplex PCR, and TCRdb's table has in-frame clones only and misses some. The data show about 120,000 clones, 79% seen once. The chain joins TRBV5-8 to TRBJ2-1; 9 bases fit TRBD2. The sequence came from a man aged 35 to 55 with active or convalescent COVID-19. Input material: peripheral blood. The CDR3 here is CASSLVAGGSSYNEQFF. In nucleotides, the CDR3 is TGTGCCAGCAGCTTGGTGGCGGGGGGGAGCTCCTACAATGAGCAGTTCTTC. The full variable domain, in which reference TRBV5-8 and TRBJ2-1 provide the parts outside the CDR3, is EAGVTQSPTHLIKTRGQQATLRCSPISGHTSVYWYQQALGLGLQFLLWYDEGEERNRGNFPPRFSGRQFPNYSSELNVNALELEDSALYLCASSLVAGGSSYNEQFFGPGTRLTVL.